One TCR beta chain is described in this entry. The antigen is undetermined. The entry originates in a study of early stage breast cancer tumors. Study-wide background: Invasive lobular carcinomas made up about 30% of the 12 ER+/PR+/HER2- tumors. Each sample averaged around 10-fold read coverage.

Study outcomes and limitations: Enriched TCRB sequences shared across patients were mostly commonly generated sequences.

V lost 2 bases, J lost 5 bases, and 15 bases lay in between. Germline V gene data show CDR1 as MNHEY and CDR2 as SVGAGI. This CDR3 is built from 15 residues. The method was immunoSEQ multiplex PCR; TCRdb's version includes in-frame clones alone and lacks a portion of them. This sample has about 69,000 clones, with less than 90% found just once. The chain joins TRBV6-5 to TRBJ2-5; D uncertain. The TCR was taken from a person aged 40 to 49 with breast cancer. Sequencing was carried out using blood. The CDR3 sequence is CASSYTTLGWETQYF. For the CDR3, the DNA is TGTGCCAGCAGTTACACCACCCTCGGGTGGGAGACCCAGTACTTC.